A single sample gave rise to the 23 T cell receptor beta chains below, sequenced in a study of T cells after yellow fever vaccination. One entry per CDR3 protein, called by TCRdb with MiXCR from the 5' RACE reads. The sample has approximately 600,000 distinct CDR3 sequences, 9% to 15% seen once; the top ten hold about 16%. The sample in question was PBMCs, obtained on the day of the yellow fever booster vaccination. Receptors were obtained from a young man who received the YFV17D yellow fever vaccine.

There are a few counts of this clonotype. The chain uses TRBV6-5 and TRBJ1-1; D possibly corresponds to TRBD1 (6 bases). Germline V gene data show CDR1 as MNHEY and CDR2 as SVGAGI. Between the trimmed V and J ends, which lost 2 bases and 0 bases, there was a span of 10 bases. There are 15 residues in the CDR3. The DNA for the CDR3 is TGTGCCAGCAGTTACGGCGGACAGCTGAACACTGAAGCTTTCTTT. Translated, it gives CASSYGGQLNTEAFF.

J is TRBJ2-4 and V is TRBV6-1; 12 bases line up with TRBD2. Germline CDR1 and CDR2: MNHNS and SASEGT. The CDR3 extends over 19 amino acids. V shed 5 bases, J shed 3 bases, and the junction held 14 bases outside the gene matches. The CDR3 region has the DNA TGTGCCAGCAGTCCGCGGACTAGCGGGATGCCCTGGGGCAAAAACATTCAGTACTTC. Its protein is CASSPRTSGMPWGKNIQYF.

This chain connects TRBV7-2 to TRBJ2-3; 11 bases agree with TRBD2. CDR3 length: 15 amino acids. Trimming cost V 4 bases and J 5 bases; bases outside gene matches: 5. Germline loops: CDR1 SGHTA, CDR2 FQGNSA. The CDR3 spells CASSSTSGRIDTQYF. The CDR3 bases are TGTGCCAGCAGCTCTACTAGCGGGAGAATAGATACGCAGTATTTT.

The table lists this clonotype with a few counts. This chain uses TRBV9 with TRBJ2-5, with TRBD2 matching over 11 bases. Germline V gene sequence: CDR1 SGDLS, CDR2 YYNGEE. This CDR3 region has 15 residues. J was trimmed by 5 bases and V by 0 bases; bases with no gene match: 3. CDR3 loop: CASSVASSGRETQYF. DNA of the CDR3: TGTGCCAGCAGCGTAGCCTCTAGCGGGAGGGAGACCCAGTACTTC.

CDR3 region: CASSLNENYEQYF. The CDR3 region has the DNA TGTGCCAGCAGTTTGAATGAAAACTACGAGCAGTACTTC. The chain employs TRBV27 and TRBJ2-7; D is uncertain. Per the germline V gene, CDR1 is MNHEY and CDR2 is SMNVEV (reference sequence). The CDR3 loop spans 13 amino acids. Between the trimmed V and J ends, which lost 3 bases and 3 bases, there was a span of 9 bases.

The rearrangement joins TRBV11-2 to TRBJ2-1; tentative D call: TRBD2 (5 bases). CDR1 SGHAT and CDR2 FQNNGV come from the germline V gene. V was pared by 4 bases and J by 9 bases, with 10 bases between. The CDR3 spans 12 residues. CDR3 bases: TGTGCCAGCAGCTCCTCAGGACTTGAGCAGTTCTTC. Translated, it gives CASSSSGLEQFF.

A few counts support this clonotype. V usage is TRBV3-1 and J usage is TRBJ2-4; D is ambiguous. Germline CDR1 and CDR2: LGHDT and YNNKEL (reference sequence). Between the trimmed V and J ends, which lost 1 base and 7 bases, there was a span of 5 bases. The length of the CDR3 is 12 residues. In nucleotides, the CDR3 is TGTGCCAGCAGCCAAGGAGAGAACATTCAGTACTTC. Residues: CASSQGENIQYF.

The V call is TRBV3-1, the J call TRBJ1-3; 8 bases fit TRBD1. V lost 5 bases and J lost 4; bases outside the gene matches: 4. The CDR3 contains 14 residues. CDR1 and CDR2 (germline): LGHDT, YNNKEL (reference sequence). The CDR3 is CASSGRDRGNTIYF. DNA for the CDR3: TGTGCCAGCAGCGGCCGGGACAGGGGAAACACCATATATTTT.

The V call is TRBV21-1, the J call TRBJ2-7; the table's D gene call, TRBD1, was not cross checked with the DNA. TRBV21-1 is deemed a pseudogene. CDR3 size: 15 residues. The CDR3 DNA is TGTGCCAGCAGCATTACTTCCGGGACAGATTACGAGCAGTACTTC. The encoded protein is CASSITSGTDYEQYF.

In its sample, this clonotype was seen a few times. The CDR3 DNA sequence: TGTGCCAGTAGAACCGGGACAGGGGTCTATGGCTACACCTTC. As protein: CASRTGTGVYGYTF. The V and J genes are TRBV19 and TRBJ1-2, with TRBD1 matching 10 bases. This CDR3 is built from 14 residues. Germline V gives CDR1 LNHDA, CDR2 SQIVND (reference sequence). The V segment lost 6 bases and the J segment 4 bases; nucleotides outside the gene matches: 5.

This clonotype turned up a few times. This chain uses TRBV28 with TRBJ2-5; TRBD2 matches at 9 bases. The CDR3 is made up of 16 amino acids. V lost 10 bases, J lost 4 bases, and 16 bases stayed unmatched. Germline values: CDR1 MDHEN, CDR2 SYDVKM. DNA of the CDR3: TGTGCCATTTCTCAGGTTAGCGGGAGACTTGCAGAGACCCAGTACTTC. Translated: CAISQVSGRLAETQYF.

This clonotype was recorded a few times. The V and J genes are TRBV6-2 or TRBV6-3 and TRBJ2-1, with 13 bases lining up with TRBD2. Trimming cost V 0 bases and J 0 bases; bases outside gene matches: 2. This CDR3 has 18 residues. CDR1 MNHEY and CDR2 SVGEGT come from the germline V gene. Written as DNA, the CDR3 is TGTGCCAGCAGTTACTCACTAGCGGGAGGGCCCTCCTACAATGAGCAGTTCTTC. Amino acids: CASSYSLAGGPSYNEQFF.

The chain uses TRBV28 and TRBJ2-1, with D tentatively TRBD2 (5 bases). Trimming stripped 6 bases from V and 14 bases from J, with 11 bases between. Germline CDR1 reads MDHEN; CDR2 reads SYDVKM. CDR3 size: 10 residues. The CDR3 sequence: CASRSEVKFF. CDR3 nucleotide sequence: TGTGCCAGCAGGTCGGAGGTGAAGTTCTTC. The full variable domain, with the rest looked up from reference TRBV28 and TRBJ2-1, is DVKVTQSSRYLVKRTGEKVFLECVQDMDHENMFWYRQDPGLGLRLIYFSYDVKMKEKGDIPEGYSVSREKKERFSLILESASTNQTSMYLCASRSEVKFFGPGTRLTVL.

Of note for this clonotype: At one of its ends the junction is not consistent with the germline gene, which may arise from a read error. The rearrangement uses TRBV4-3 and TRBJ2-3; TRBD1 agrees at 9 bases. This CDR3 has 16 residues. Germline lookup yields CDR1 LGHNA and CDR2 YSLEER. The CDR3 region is CASSPSGTGYTDTLYF. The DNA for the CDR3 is TGCGCCAGCAGCCCGTCTGGGACAGGGTACACAGATACGCTGTATTTT.

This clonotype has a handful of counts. In nucleotides, the CDR3 is TGTGCCAGCAGCGTAGCTGGGGACACGGTCTCCTACGAGCAGTACTTC. It codes for CASSVAGDTVSYEQYF. The chain joins TRBV9 to TRBJ2-7; D might be TRBD1 (6 bases). Trimming removed 0 bases from V and 0 bases from J, with 13 bases in between. Germline V gene data show CDR1 as SGDLS and CDR2 as YYNGEE. There are 16 residues in the CDR3. The full variable domain, in which reference TRBV9 and TRBJ2-7 provide the parts outside the CDR3, is DSGVTQTPKHLITATGQRVTLRCSPRSGDLSVYWYQQSLDQGLQFLIQYYNGEERAKGNILERFSAQQFPDLHSELNLSSLELGDSALYFCASSVAGDTVSYEQYFGPGTRLTVT.

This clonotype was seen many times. The CDR3, as DNA: TGTGCCAGAGGGGGAGTGGAGGCTGGAAACACCATATATTTT. Translated, it gives CARGGVEAGNTIYF. This chain connects TRBV7-9 to TRBJ1-3; TRBD1 might be the D (6 bases). The CDR3 extends over 14 amino acids. Between the trimmed V and J ends, which lost 9 bases and 2 bases, there was a span of 14 bases. CDR1 SEHNR and CDR2 FQNEAQ come from the germline V gene (reference sequence).

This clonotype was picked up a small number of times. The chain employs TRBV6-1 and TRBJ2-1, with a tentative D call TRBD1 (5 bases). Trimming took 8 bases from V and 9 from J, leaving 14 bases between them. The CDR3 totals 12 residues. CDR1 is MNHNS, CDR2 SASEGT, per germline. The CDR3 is CASQGTVIEQFF. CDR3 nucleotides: TGTGCCAGCCAGGGAACAGTTATTGAGCAGTTCTTC.

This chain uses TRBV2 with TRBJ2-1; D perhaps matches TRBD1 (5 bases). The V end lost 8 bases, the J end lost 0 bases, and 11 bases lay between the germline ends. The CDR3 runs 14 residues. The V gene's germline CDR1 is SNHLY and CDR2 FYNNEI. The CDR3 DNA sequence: TGTGCCAGCGAAAGGGGTAGCTCCTACAATGAGCAGTTCTTC. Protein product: CASERGSSYNEQFF.

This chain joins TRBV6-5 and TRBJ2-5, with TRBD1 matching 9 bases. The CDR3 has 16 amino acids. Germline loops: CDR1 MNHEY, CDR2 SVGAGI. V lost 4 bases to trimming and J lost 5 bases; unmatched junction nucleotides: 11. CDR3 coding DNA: TGTGCCAGCAGTTCACAGGGACAGGGACAGGGTGAGACCCAGTACTTC. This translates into CASSSQGQGQGETQYF.

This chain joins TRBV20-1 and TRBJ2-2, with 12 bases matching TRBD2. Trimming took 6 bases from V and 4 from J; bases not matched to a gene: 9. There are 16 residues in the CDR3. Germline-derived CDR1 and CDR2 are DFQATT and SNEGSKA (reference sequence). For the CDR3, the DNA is TGCAGTGCCGGAGGACTAGCGGGATCTAGCACCGGGGAGCTGTTTTTT. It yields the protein CSAGGLAGSSTGELFF.

CDR3 bases: TGTGCCAGCAGCTTGGATCTGGGGGCGAATAATGGCTACACCTTC. Translation: CASSLDLGANNGYTF. V and J are TRBV5-6 and TRBJ1-2; D perhaps matches TRBD1 (6 bases). The ends were cut back, 0 bases at V and 6 bases at J, with 15 bases in the middle. CDR1 is SGHDT and CDR2 is YYEEEE in the germline V gene. The CDR3 is 15 amino acids.

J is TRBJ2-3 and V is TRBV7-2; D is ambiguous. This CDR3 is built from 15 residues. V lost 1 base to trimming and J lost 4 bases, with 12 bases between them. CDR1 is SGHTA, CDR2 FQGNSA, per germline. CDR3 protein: CASSLVPRTSDTQYF. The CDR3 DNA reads TGTGCCAGCAGCTTAGTCCCTAGAACCTCAGATACGCAGTATTTT.

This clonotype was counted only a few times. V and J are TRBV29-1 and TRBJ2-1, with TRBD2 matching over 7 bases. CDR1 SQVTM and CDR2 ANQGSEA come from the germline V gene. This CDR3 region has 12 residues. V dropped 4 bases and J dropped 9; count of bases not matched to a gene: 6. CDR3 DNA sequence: TGCAGCGTTGGGGAGGGTAGCGTTGAGCAGTTCTTC. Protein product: CSVGEGSVEQFF.